This is a list of T cell receptor beta chains from one sample in a study of T-cell reconstitution after alpha-beta-depleted transplantation in children. TCRdb re-called the PCR reads through MiXCR, storing one row per CDR3 protein. The data hold roughly 500,000 distinct CDR3 sequences, with 32% observed a single time. Source: PBMCs from the stem cell graft donor, taken from the stem cell graft. The receptors derive from a human donor who donated a stem cell graft to a child with aplastic anemia. Each CDR3 is given with its conserved first and last residue. A D gene is named only where the DNA matches it firmly. The size field is filled for only some rows; it gives once, few, many or a size class.

D	size	V	J	DNA	CDR3
TRBD1	-	TRBV18	TRBJ1-1	TGTGCCAGCTCACCAACTTCGGGACAGGGAAGCACTGAAGCTTTCTTT	CASSPTSGQGSTEAFF
TRBD1	-	TRBV5-5	TRBJ1-5	TGTGCCAGCAGCTTGGCGGCCAGGGGGGAATTGGGCAATCAGCCCCAGCATTTT	CASSLAARGELGNQPQHF
-	few	TRBV3-1	TRBJ2-3	TGTGCCAGCAGCCAAGTTTCAGATACGCAGTATTTT	CASSQVSDTQYF
TRBD2	-	TRBV28	TRBJ2-7	TGTGCCAGCAGTTCCCGGGTCATAGCGGGAGTCGACGTGGGGGAGCAGTACTTC	CASSSRVIAGVDVGEQYF
-	few	TRBV3-1	TRBJ2-5	TGTGCCAGCAGCCAAGGGGGGACAAGAGAGACCCAGTACTTC	CASSQGGTRETQYF
-	-	TRBV19	TRBJ1-1	TGTGCCAGTAAATGGTGGGGGGCGGACATGAACACTGAAGCTTTCTTT	CASKWWGADMNTEAFF
-	-	TRBV12-3/TRBV12-4	TRBJ1-4	TGTGCCAGCAGTTTGGGAGGGATAAATGAAAAACTGTTTTTT	CASSLGGINEKLFF
-	few	TRBV5-1	TRBJ1-2	TGCGCCAGCCACCTCCGGGACGGAGCTAACTATGGCTACACCTTC	CASHLRDGANYGYTF
-	-	TRBV7-2	TRBJ1-2	TGTGCCAGCAGCTCGATAGAACTAAACTATGGCTACACCTTC	CASSSIELNYGYTF
TRBD2	-	TRBV25-1	TRBJ2-1	TGTGCCAGCAGTGTCACTAGCGGGAGGGTACCTGAGCAGTTCTTC	CASSVTSGRVPEQFF
TRBD1	-	TRBV20-1	TRBJ1-5	TGCAGTGCTAGAGATTATCGGACAGGGGAAAATCAGCCCCAGCATTTT	CSARDYRTGENQPQHF
TRBD2	-	TRBV7-9	TRBJ2-3	TGTGCCAGCAGCATTACTAGCGGGAGGTGGCCAGATACGCAGTATTTT	CASSITSGRWPDTQYF
-	-	TRBV2	TRBJ2-1	TGTGCCAGCAGTGCTCAGGCCTCTCAGTTCTTC	CASSAQASQFF
-	-	TRBV5-1	TRBJ2-4	TGCGCCAGCAGCCTTAGTGTGGCCGGGGGAAACATTCAGTACTTC	CASSLSVAGGNIQYF
TRBD1	few	TRBV27	TRBJ2-1	TGTGCCAGCAAGGACAGGGTCAATGAGCAGTTCTTC	CASKDRVNEQFF
-	few	TRBV5-5	TRBJ1-1	TGTGCCAGCAGCTTTCCTGGCGACACTGAAGCTTTCTTT	CASSFPGDTEAFF
-	-	TRBV20-1	TRBJ1-1	TGCAGTGCTCGTCGGGGCTTGAACACTGAAGCTTTCTTT	CSARRGLNTEAFF
-	few	TRBV21-1	TRBJ2-3	TGTGCCAGCAGCAAAAAGTACAGGGGGCAGACAGATACGCAGTATTTT	CASSKKYRGQTDTQYF
-	-	TRBV20-1	TRBJ1-5	TGCAGTGCTAGAGATCCGGGGGACCACCTGCCCCGAGCCCAGCATTTT	CSARDPGDHLPRAQHF
TRBD1	few	TRBV5-1	TRBJ1-2	TGCGCCAGCAGCGACGAACAGGGGGCGTCGGGCTACACCTTC	CASSDEQGASGYTF
-	-	TRBV10-3	TRBJ2-7	TGTGCCATCAGGACCGGGGAAAGGGACGAGCAGTACTTC	CAIRTGERDEQYF
TRBD2	-	TRBV20-1	TRBJ2-3	TGCAGTGCTGGCACGGCGGGAGTCACAGATACGCAGTATTTT	CSAGTAGVTDTQYF
-	-	TRBV12-3/TRBV12-4	TRBJ2-3	TGTGCCAGCAGCACAGAGGTACTCCAAGCGCAGTATTTT	CASSTEVLQAQYF
TRBD1	few	TRBV6-1	TRBJ1-1	TGTGCCAGCAGTGAATTTACAGGGGTGAACACTGAAGCTTTCTTT	CASSEFTGVNTEAFF
TRBD1	-	TRBV5-6	TRBJ2-1	TGTGCCAGCAGCTTGGCGGGACAGGGGTTCAATGAGCAGTTCTTC	CASSLAGQGFNEQFF
-	few	TRBV18	TRBJ1-2	TGTGCCAGCTCACCACCGGGGACCAACTATGGCTACACCTTC	CASSPPGTNYGYTF
-	few	TRBV18	TRBJ1-1	TGTGCCAGCTCACCAATTGGGGGTGAAGCTTTCTTT	CASSPIGGEAFF
TRBD1	-	TRBV5-1	TRBJ2-7	TGCGCCAGCAGCTTGGGGTCCGGGACAGGGGTCCCTTGGGGGCAGTACTTC	CASSLGSGTGVPWGQYF
-	-	TRBV25-1	TRBJ2-7	TGTGCCAGCAGTGAACCTACAAATCCTACCTCCTACGAGCAGTACTTC	CASSEPTNPTSYEQYF
TRBD2	-	TRBV6-5	TRBJ2-5	TGTGCCAGCAGCCCCAGGGAGGGGACCCAGTACTTC	CASSPREGTQYF
TRBD1	-	TRBV12-3/TRBV12-4	TRBJ2-1	TGTGCCAGTTCCCTAGGGCAGGGGGCCCTACGCTCCTACAATGAGCAGTTCTTC	CASSLGQGALRSYNEQFF
-	few	TRBV5-6	TRBJ2-3	TGTGCCAGCAGTAACCAGGCAGAGCTAAGAACAGATACGCAGTATTTT	CASSNQAELRTDTQYF
-	once	TRBV6-2/TRBV6-3	TRBJ2-7	TGTGCCACCGAGGGGGACGAGCAGTACTTC	CATEGDEQYF
-	-	TRBV29-1	TRBJ1-1	TGCAGCGTTGAAGACCTGTCCCTAACGGATACTGAAGTTTTCTTT	CSVEDLSLTDTEVFF
-	many	TRBV29-1	TRBJ2-2	TGCAGCGTTGGTAGACCGAACACCGGGGAGCTGTTTTTT	CSVGRPNTGELFF
-	-	TRBV12-5	TRBJ2-1	TGTGCTAGTGGTGCGGGACTCGTGTACAATGAGCAGTTCTTC	CASGAGLVYNEQFF
-	-	TRBV18	TRBJ1-5	TGTGCCAGCTCACTCCAGACCCCCAGGGTCGGCAATCAGCCCCAGCATTTT	CASSLQTPRVGNQPQHF
TRBD2	-	TRBV6-5	TRBJ2-1	TGTGCCAGCAGTTACCGCGGGAGGAGCTCCTACAATGAGCAGTTCTTC	CASSYRGRSSYNEQFF
-	-	TRBV7-2	TRBJ1-3	TGTGCCAGCAGCTCAACGAGGGAGCCTAAATGGGGAAACACCATATATTTT	CASSSTREPKWGNTIYF
-	-	TRBV5-1	TRBJ1-3	TGCGCCAGCAGCGCCAGGGGATCTGGAAACACCATATATTTT	CASSARGSGNTIYF
TRBD2	few	TRBV6-5	TRBJ2-1	TGTGCCAGCAGGTATACTCGACTAGCGGGTTACAATGAGCAGTTCTTC	CASRYTRLAGYNEQFF
-	few	TRBV27	TRBJ2-3	TGTGCCAGCAGTATTCGGGTAGCCCTCGACACAGATACGCAGTATTTT	CASSIRVALDTDTQYF
-	-	TRBV24-1	TRBJ2-1	TGTGCCACCAGCGAGGGGGGGACAGGATCCACCTACAATGAGCAGTTCTTC	CATSEGGTGSTYNEQFF
-	-	TRBV18	TRBJ1-1	TGTGCCAGCTCACCACCGTCAGGGAGGAACACTGAAGCTTTCTTT	CASSPPSGRNTEAFF
-	-	TRBV11-2	TRBJ2-3	TGTGCCAGCAGCCCCCAGGGAGCTAGCGCCCTGCTCACAGATACGCAGTATTTT	CASSPQGASALLTDTQYF
-	few	TRBV6-5	TRBJ1-1	TGTGCCAGCAGTTACTCTCACACCCTGAACACTGAAGCTTTCTTT	CASSYSHTLNTEAFF
TRBD2	many	TRBV7-3	TRBJ2-5	TGTGCCAGCAGCTTAACGGTGGGAGGGGAGACCCAGTACTTC	CASSLTVGGETQYF
TRBD1	-	TRBV7-2	TRBJ1-5	TGTGCCAGCAGCTTGGACAGGAGGAATCAGCCCCAGCATTTT	CASSLDRRNQPQHF
TRBD2	few	TRBV20-1	TRBJ2-7	TGCAGTGCTCAAACGACTAGCGTCTCCTACGAGCAGTACTTC	CSAQTTSVSYEQYF
TRBD2	-	TRBV5-1	TRBJ2-1	TGCGCCAGCAGCGGCCTAGCGGGAGGTCACAATGAGCAGTTCTTC	CASSGLAGGHNEQFF
TRBD2	once	TRBV5-1	TRBJ2-1	TGCGCCAGCAGCCGGGTCGGCGGGAGGGCCAATGGGCAGTTCTTC	CASSRVGGRANGQFF
-	-	TRBV28	TRBJ2-7	TGTGCCAGCAATTGGGCAGGGGAGCAGTACTTC	CASNWAGEQYF
-	many	TRBV7-6	TRBJ2-6	TGTGCCAGCAGCTTGGGTGGGGCCAACGTCCTGACTTTC	CASSLGGANVLTF